These 26 T cell receptor beta chains came from one sample sequenced in a study of shared clonotypes between healthy human individuals. Data came from immunoSEQ multiplex PCR; TCRdb stores just in-frame clones and leaves some out. This table holds fewer than 650,000 clones, around three quarters found once. Sequencing used PBMCs. The receptor set was obtained from a woman in her thirties or forties in good health. Some clones in this sample may be carry-over from other donors' samples.

The CDR3: CASTSPGIYEQYF. CDR3 sequence (DNA): TGTGCCAGCACCTCCCCAGGGATCTACGAGCAGTACTTC. The chain links TRBV25-1 to TRBJ2-5, with D tentatively TRBD1 (5 bases). The J call may be incorrect, as the DNA end agrees better with TRBJ2-7. The length of the CDR3 is 13 residues. The V gene's germline CDR1 is MGHDK and CDR2 SYGVNS.

With regard to this clone: Mismatch with germline at one junction end may stem from a read error. This sample also contains other DNA sequences that code for the same CDR3. This chain joins TRBV6-5 and TRBJ2-6, with a weak D call TRBD2 (7 bases). From germline, CDR1 is MNHEY and CDR2 SVGAGI. The CDR3 totals 15 residues. The CDR3 region is CASSSILRGANVLTF. The CDR3 DNA reads TGTGCCAGCAGCTCCATTCTTCGGGGGGCTAACGTCCTGACTTTC.

The genes are TRBV19 and TRBJ1-5; 8 bases match TRBD1. The CDR3 extends over 13 amino acids. Per germline, CDR1 LNHDA and CDR2 SQIVND (reference sequence). V shed 8 bases and J 2 bases; nucleotides not matched to a gene: 2. CDR3 region: CASDRGGNQPQHF. CDR3 sequence (DNA): TGTGCCAGTGACAGGGGCGGCAATCAGCCCCAGCATTTT.

The chain is built from TRBV29-1 and TRBJ2-3; no definite D call. Trimming left V 4 bases short and J 6 bases short, with 5 bases between. CDR1 and CDR2 from the germline V gene are SQVTM and ANQGSEA. The CDR3 sequence is 10 residues long. As DNA, the CDR3 is TGCAGCGTTGTAACGGATACGCAGTATTTT. Protein product: CSVVTDTQYF.

This clone showed up just once. The chain carries TRBV25-1 and TRBJ2-5; D remains ambiguous. The CDR3 length is 13 residues. The germline CDR1 and CDR2 sequences are MGHDK and SYGVNS. V gave up 0 bases and J gave up 7 bases, with 9 bases separating them. CDR3 DNA sequence: TGTGCCAGCAGTGAATACCAGATTGGGACCCAGTACTTC. Protein product: CASSEYQIGTQYF.

The V gene is TRBV5-4, the J gene TRBJ1-2, with D uncertain. Germline V lookup: CDR1 SGHNT, CDR2 YYREEE (reference sequence). The CDR3 extends over 12 amino acids. V lost 5 bases and J 9 bases, leaving 14 bases between the germline ends. CDR3 DNA: TGTGCCAGCAGTAATCCCACCCTTAGCTACACCTTC. Encoded protein: CASSNPTLSYTF.

The J gene is TRBJ1-4, the V gene TRBV6-5; TRBD1 agrees at 8 bases. The CDR3 has 15 residues. Germline V gives CDR1 MNHEY, CDR2 SVGAGI. V dropped 5 bases and J dropped 7; count of bases not matched to a gene: 9. The CDR3: CASSRETGVGEKLFF. CDR3 sequence (DNA): TGTGCCAGCAGTCGCGAGACAGGGGTCGGTGAAAAACTGTTTTTT.

This clone was observed once. J is TRBJ2-1 and V is TRBV2; 8 bases fit TRBD2. Germline V gene sequence: CDR1 SNHLY, CDR2 FYNNEI. The CDR3 is made up of 15 amino acids. With V trimmed by 6 bases and J by 0 bases, 4 bases remained unmatched. CDR3 sequence (DNA): TGTGCCAGCAGACCCGGGACTAGCTCCTACAATGAGCAGTTCTTC. It encodes CASRPGTSSYNEQFF.

This clone has a count of ten or more. The chain uses TRBV10-2 and TRBJ2-3; tentative D call: TRBD2 (5 bases). CDR3 length equals 14 residues. V was cut by 3 bases and J by 3 bases, with 10 bases left in between. Germline assignment: CDR1 WSHSY and CDR2 SAAADI. CDR3 in amino acids: CASSDTRGTDTQYF. The CDR3 DNA reads as TGCGCCAGCAGTGACACCCGAGGGACAGATACGCAGTATTTT.

This clone occurred many times. Additional DNA sequences in this sample encode the identical CDR3. The chain combines TRBV5-6 with TRBJ2-7; D remains ambiguous. Germline V gene data show CDR1 as SGHDT and CDR2 as YYEEEE. V shed 1 base and J shed 3 bases, with 5 bases lying between them. This CDR3 comprises 12 residues. DNA of the CDR3: TGTGCCAGCAGCTTGAGGAGCTACGAGCAGTACTTC. Amino acid sequence: CASSLRSYEQYF. The complete variable domain, with remaining parts taken from reference TRBV5-6 and TRBJ2-7, reads DAGVTQSPTHLIKTRGQQVTLRCSPKSGHDTVSWYQQALGQGPQFIFQYYEEEERQRGNFPDRFSGHQFPNYSSELNVNALLLGDSALYLCASSLRSYEQYFGPGTRLTVT.

The rearrangement joins TRBV30 to TRBJ2-1; D may be TRBD1 or TRBD2 (6 bases each). Trimming cost V 1 base and J 3 bases, with 25 bases left between them. CDR1 GTSNPN and CDR2 SVGIG come from the germline V gene (reference sequence). This CDR3 spans 19 amino acids. In DNA, the CDR3 is TGTGCCTGGAGTGGAGTGGGAACATTAGGGGGGAAAAGCTACAATGAGCAGTTCTTC. This sequence encodes CAWSGVGTLGGKSYNEQFF.

The chain links TRBV7-9 to TRBJ2-7; D not certain. Trimming removed 4 bases at V and 2 bases at J, with 15 bases between. CDR3 length equals 15 residues. Germline V gene sequence: CDR1 SEHNR, CDR2 FQNEAQ (reference sequence). CDR3: CASSSLTVSPYEQYF. The CDR3 DNA sequence: TGTGCCAGCAGCTCGCTCACCGTCAGTCCCTACGAGCAGTACTTC.

This clone was found a few times. This chain links TRBV5-8 with TRBJ2-7, with D unclear. V was clipped by 0 bases and J by 2 bases, with 3 bases between them. The CDR3 is made up of 12 amino acids. CDR1 SGHTS and CDR2 YDEGEE come from the germline V gene. CDR3 residues: CASSLVTYEQYF. CDR3 coding DNA: TGTGCCAGCAGCTTGGTTACCTACGAGCAGTACTTC.

The gene calls are TRBV11-2 and TRBJ2-1; TRBD2 agrees at 7 bases. The ends lost 0 bases at V and 8 bases at J; junction bases unmatched: 7. CDR1 is SGHAT, CDR2 FQNNGV, per germline. This CDR3 contains 15 residues. The CDR3 sequence is CASSLDLAEGDEQFF. CDR3 nucleotides: TGTGCCAGCAGCTTAGATCTAGCGGAAGGGGATGAGCAGTTCTTC.

Only one count was recorded for this clone. A far larger clone is a single base away, which makes a read error likely. The chain combines TRBV30 with TRBJ2-7; 8 bases line up with TRBD2. The germline gives CDR1 GTSNPN, CDR2 SVGIG (reference sequence). This CDR3 is 15 amino acids long. The CDR3, as DNA: TGTGCCTGGACCCCCGGGACTAGGCCCGGTTCGGAGCAGCACTTC. It is translated as CAWTPGTRPGSEQHF.

The sample holds one count of this clone. The gene calls are TRBV7-9 and TRBJ2-1; D remains unclear. There are 16 residues in the CDR3. With 5 bases removed from V and 4 bases from J, the gap between germline ends came to 18 bases. Germline loops: CDR1 SEHNR, CDR2 FQNEAQ (reference sequence). CDR3 nucleotides: TGTGCCAGCAGCGGTATTATTTTATCAAGATACAATGAGCAGTTCTTC. Amino acids: CASSGIILSRYNEQFF.

For this clone: A read error may be the cause here, since a much bigger clone is one base away. The sample contains more than one DNA sequence encoding this CDR3. The chain couples TRBV30 to TRBJ1-5; TRBD1 might be the D (5 bases). The CDR3 loop spans 13 amino acids. Germline V lookup: CDR1 GTSNPN, CDR2 SVGIG (reference sequence). CDR3 bases: TGTGCATGGAGTGTACTTGGGGACCAGCCCCAGCATTTT. Its translation: CAWSVLGDQPQHF.

The rearrangement joins TRBV28 to TRBJ2-3, with TRBD2 identical over 8 bases. The V gene's germline CDR1 is MDHEN and CDR2 SYDVKM. This CDR3 is built from 16 residues. The V segment lost 5 bases and the J segment 1 base; nucleotides outside the gene matches: 8. The CDR3 protein is CASSTLAEGGTDTQYF. CDR3 DNA: TGTGCCAGCAGTACACTAGCGGAGGGGGGCACAGATACGCAGTATTTT.

This clone was picked up a small number of times. This chain connects TRBV27 to TRBJ1-2; tentatively, D is TRBD1 (6 bases). This CDR3 has 14 residues. CDR1 and CDR2 (germline): MNHEY, SMNVEV (reference sequence). With 2 bases removed from V and 2 bases from J, the gap between germline ends came to 9 bases. Here the CDR3 reads CASSLKGGNYGYTF. CDR3 coding DNA: TGTGCCAGCAGTTTAAAGGGGGGGAACTATGGCTACACCTTC.

The V call is TRBV30, the J call TRBJ1-2, with 10 bases that match TRBD1. The V and J ends lost 5 bases and 7 bases, in that order; junction bases with no gene match: 10. The CDR3 spans 14 residues. Germline V gives CDR1 GTSNPN, CDR2 SVGIG (reference sequence). CDR3 nucleotides: TGTGCCTGGCCCAGACAGGGGGCAGGGAGTGGCTACACCTTC. This encodes CAWPRQGAGSGYTF.

This clone showed up just a few times. This chain links TRBV5-1 with TRBJ1-2; D is unresolved. The germline V gene encodes CDR1 SGHRS and CDR2 YFSETQ. V gave up 4 bases and J gave up 4 bases, with 8 bases separating them. The CDR3 spans 12 residues. The CDR3: CASSQDFYGYTF. The CDR3 coding sequence is TGCGCCAGCAGCCAGGACTTCTATGGCTACACCTTC.

The J gene is TRBJ2-7, the V gene TRBV7-2; 7 nucleotides line up with TRBD2. The CDR3 has 16 amino acids. From germline, CDR1 is SGHTA and CDR2 FQGNSA. Trimming cost V 5 bases and J 0 bases; bases outside gene matches: 10. Here the CDR3 reads CASSPGLGRGSYEQYF. CDR3 nucleotides: TGTGCCAGCAGCCCCGGACTAGGCCGAGGCTCCTACGAGCAGTACTTC.

For this clone: This sample includes further DNA sequences coding for the same CDR3. The V and J genes are TRBV7-9 and TRBJ1-1; D is ambiguous. The CDR3 runs to 13 residues. Germline CDR1 SEHNR, CDR2 FQNEAQ (reference sequence). V lost 2 bases to trimming and J lost 0 bases, with 4 bases between them. The CDR3 DNA reads TGTGCCAGCAGCTTACAATTGAACACTGAAGCTTTCTTT. This sequence encodes CASSLQLNTEAFF.

V and J are TRBV28 and TRBJ2-5; 8 nucleotides align to TRBD2. This CDR3 contains 16 residues. Germline V CDR1 and CDR2: MDHEN, SYDVKM. With V trimmed by 5 bases and J by 4 bases, 12 bases remained unmatched. The chain's CDR3 is CASSPLSGGIGETQYF. The CDR3, as DNA: TGTGCCAGCAGTCCACTCTCGGGAGGGATTGGAGAGACCCAGTACTTC.

The chain is built from TRBV9 and TRBJ2-1, with 8 bases identical to TRBD2. J was trimmed by 7 bases and V by 3 bases; bases with no gene match: 3. Germline CDR1 is SGDLS and CDR2 is YYNGEE. The CDR3 sequence is 13 residues long. CDR3 in DNA: TGTGCCAGCAGCGCCCGACTAGCGAATGAGCAGTTCTTC. Its translation: CASSARLANEQFF.

This rearrangement joins TRBV10-3 to TRBJ1-6, with D maybe TRBD1 (6 bases). V gave up 7 bases and J gave up 10 bases, with 11 bases separating them. CDR1 ENHRY and CDR2 SYGVKD come from the germline V gene. The CDR3 sequence is 12 residues long. CDR3 sequence reads: CAINDRHSPLHF. In nucleotides, the CDR3 is TGTGCCATCAACGACAGGCACTCACCCCTCCACTTT.